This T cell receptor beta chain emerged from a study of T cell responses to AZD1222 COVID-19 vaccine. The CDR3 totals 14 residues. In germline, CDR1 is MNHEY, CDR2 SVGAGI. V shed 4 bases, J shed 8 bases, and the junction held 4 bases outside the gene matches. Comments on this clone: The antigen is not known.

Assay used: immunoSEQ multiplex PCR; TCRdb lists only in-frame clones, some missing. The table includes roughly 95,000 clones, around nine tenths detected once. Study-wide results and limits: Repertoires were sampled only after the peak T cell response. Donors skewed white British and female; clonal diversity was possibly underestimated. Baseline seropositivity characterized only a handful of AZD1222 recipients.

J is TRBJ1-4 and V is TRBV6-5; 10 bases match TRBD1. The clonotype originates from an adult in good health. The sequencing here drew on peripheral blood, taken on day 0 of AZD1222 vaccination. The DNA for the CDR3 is TGTGCCAGCAGTTCGGGACAGGGGTGGGAAAAACTGTTTTTT. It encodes CASSSGQGWEKLFF.